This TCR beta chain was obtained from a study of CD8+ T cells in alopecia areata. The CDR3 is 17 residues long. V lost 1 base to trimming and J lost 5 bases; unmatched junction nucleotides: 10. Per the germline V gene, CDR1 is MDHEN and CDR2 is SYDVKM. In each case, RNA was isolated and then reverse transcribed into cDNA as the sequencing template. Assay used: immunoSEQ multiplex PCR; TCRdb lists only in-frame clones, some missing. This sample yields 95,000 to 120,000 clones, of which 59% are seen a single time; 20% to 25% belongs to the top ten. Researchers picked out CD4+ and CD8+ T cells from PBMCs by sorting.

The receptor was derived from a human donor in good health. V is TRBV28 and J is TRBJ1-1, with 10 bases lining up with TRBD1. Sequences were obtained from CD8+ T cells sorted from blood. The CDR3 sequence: CASSLYGTGERGTEAFF. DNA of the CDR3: TGTGCCAGCAGTTTATATGGGACAGGGGAGCGAGGGACTGAAGCTTTCTTT.